This T cell receptor (beta chain) derives from a study of regulatory T cells in long-lasting Graves disease. General observations from the study: Preferential use of TRBV28, TRBJ1-2 and TRBJ2-5 was seen in persistent disease.

The CDR3 covers 17 residues. The germline V gene encodes CDR1 PRHDT and CDR2 FYEKMQ (reference sequence). The V segment lost 4 bases and the J segment 0 bases; nucleotides outside the gene matches: 6. This clonotype appeared many times. What it binds is unknown. In building TCR beta libraries, iRepertoire HTBI primers were used together with Arm-PCR of CDR3 regions. TCRdb reprocessed the multiplex PCR reads with MiXCR, giving one entry per CDR3 protein. The repertoire includes about 540,000 distinct CDR3 sequences, about 13% of them detected once, and roughly 10% sits in the top ten. Described time point: newly diagnosed GD, antithyroid drugs for less than 3 months. PBMC RNA was the source of the TCR library. These records were also assigned to another study, of T cells in Graves' hyperthyroidism and ophthalmopathy.

Sequences were derived from peripheral blood mononuclear cells (PBMCs), sampled at new diagnosis, from a patient treated with antithyroid drugs. The chain is built from TRBV13 and TRBJ2-6, with 7 bases identical to TRBD2. The sequence derives from a young man with Graves disease. The CDR3 DNA sequence: TGTGCCAGCAGCTCGCTAGCGGAGCCCTCTGGGGCCAACGTCCTGACTTTC. Amino acid sequence: CASSSLAEPSGANVLTF.